This T cell receptor beta chain was sequenced during a study of cytomegalovirus exposure and HLA in healthy donors. This PCR relied on a set of 60 Vbeta primers and 13 Jbeta primers. Measured with immunoSEQ multiplex PCR; TCRdb has only the in-frame clones, and not every one. This table holds about 140,000 clones, 82% found once. This clone was recorded once. Its antigen is not known. Points from the study as a whole: Immune exposure information available was restricted to CMV serostatus. Three chains linked to CMV were shown in vitro to be specific for CMV antigens. The study found most TCR sequences rare, yet found some public TCRs in many donors.

The CDR3 is made up of 15 amino acids. V trimming: 5 bases; J trimming: 3 bases; junction bases outside the gene matches: 6. Germline V CDR1 and CDR2: KGHSH, LQKENI. The sequence derives from a woman in her thirties or forties in good health and CMV-seronegative. The chain has TRBV18 and TRBJ2-5, with 10 bases that match TRBD1. Sequenced: PBMCs. The CDR3 DNA reads as TGTGCCAGCTCATCGCGGACAGGGGGGGAAGAGACCCAGTACTTC. This translates into CASSSRTGGEETQYF.